Listed below are T cell receptor beta chains from one sample, sequenced in a study of patients and donors after allogeneic stem cell transplantation. TCRdb reprocessed the RT-PCR reads with MiXCR, giving one entry per CDR3 protein. Found here are some 880,000 distinct CDR3 sequences, around 17% of them singletons; the top ten hold 5% to 6.5%. The sample consisted of blood, either unsorted or a sorted T cell fraction (not recorded which). The origin of the receptors is a human donor who was either an allogeneic HSCT recipient or a stem cell or donor lymphocyte infusion donor (not recorded which). It is not recorded whose cells these are; they may come from a transplant donor. CDR3s include the opening cysteine and the closing phenylalanine or tryptophan. A D gene is named only where the DNA matches it firmly. Rows may omit the clone size; those that give it use once, few, many or a size class.

v_call	j_call	clone_size	d_call	cdr3_nt	cdr3_aa
TRBV7-8	TRBJ2-1	-	TRBD2	TGTGCCAGCAGCCGTGCGGGACTAGCGGACAATGAGCAGTTCTTC	CASSRAGLADNEQFF
TRBV7-6	TRBJ2-3	-	TRBD2	TGTGCCAGCAGCGTCTCGGGACTAGCTAGGGGGGATACGCAGTATTTT	CASSVSGLARGDTQYF
TRBV14	TRBJ2-2	few	-	TGTGCCAGCAGCCCACGTTGGAGTACCGGGGAGCTGTTTTTT	CASSPRWSTGELFF
TRBV20-1	TRBJ2-7	few	-	TGCAGTGCTGGAACTAGCAGTTCCTACGAGCAGTACTTC	CSAGTSSSYEQYF
TRBV15	TRBJ2-1	-	-	TGTGCCACCAGCAGAGATCTGGGCCGGTCTATGTACAATGAGCAGTTCTTC	CATSRDLGRSMYNEQFF
TRBV20-1	TRBJ2-3	-	-	TGCAGTGCTATTGTAGTGGAAGATACGCAGTATTTT	CSAIVVEDTQYF
TRBV7-9	TRBJ1-2	once	-	TGTGCCAGCACCTTGGGGGAAATTAGCCATGGCTACACCTTC	CASTLGEISHGYTF
TRBV6-5	TRBJ1-2	-	-	TGTGCCAGCAGTTACACGGGACTGCCAAACTATGGCTACACCTTC	CASSYTGLPNYGYTF
TRBV7-9	TRBJ2-7	few	-	TGTGCCAGCAGCTTACGGGACTTCTACGAGCAGTACTTC	CASSLRDFYEQYF
TRBV5-6	TRBJ1-6	few	-	TGTGCCAGCAGCTTGGATGGACTCAGCTCCTATAATTCACCCCTCCACTTT	CASSLDGLSSYNSPLHF
TRBV18	TRBJ2-5	few	TRBD1	TGTGCCAGCTCAAAGGGGGACAGCCAAGAGACCCAGTACTTC	CASSKGDSQETQYF
TRBV6-1	TRBJ2-1	-	-	TGTGCCAGCAATCCAATTAGAGGGATTGAGACCTACAATGAGCAGTTCTTC	CASNPIRGIETYNEQFF
TRBV7-9	TRBJ1-1	-	-	TGTGCCAGCAGCTTAGGAAGGGCCGGGACATCCCGGGGTGAAGCTTTCTTT	CASSLGRAGTSRGEAFF
TRBV20-1	TRBJ1-5	many	-	TGCAGTGCTAGAGCCAGCCCTAATCAGCCCCAGCATTTT	CSARASPNQPQHF
TRBV20-1	TRBJ2-1	-	TRBD2	TGCAGACTCGGGGGGTCCTCCTACAATGAGCAGTTCTTC	CRLGGSSYNEQFF
TRBV12-3/TRBV12-4	TRBJ1-1	many	-	TGTGCCAGCAGTTTACGGCAGGCAAACACTGAAGCTTTCTTT	CASSLRQANTEAFF
TRBV4-3	TRBJ1-1	few	-	TGCGCCAGCAGCCAAGATTTGGGGTCTGAAGCTTTCTTT	CASSQDLGSEAFF
TRBV5-1	TRBJ2-7	-	-	TGCGCCAGCAGCTACGTCGGGACTCGAGACTACGAGCAGTACTTC	CASSYVGTRDYEQYF
TRBV7-6	TRBJ1-1	-	TRBD1	TGTGCCAGCAGCTTGGAACCAGGGGGCTTGAACACTGAAGCTTTCTTT	CASSLEPGGLNTEAFF
TRBV30	TRBJ1-1	-	-	TGTGCCTGGAGCTCAGTTACTGAAGCTTTCTTT	CAWSSVTEAFF
TRBV12-3/TRBV12-4	TRBJ2-3	-	TRBD1	TGTGCCAGCACCCAACAGACCCAGGGACAGTTCTACACAGATACGCAGTATTTT	CASTQQTQGQFYTDTQYF
TRBV20-1	TRBJ2-7	few	-	TGCAGTGCTGGGAAGACAGGTTCGTCCTACGAGCAGTACTTC	CSAGKTGSSYEQYF
TRBV12-3/TRBV12-4	TRBJ1-2	few	-	TGTGCCAGCAGTTTCCCGGATCAGGGCTACACCTTC	CASSFPDQGYTF
TRBV6-6	TRBJ2-3	few	-	TGTGCCAGCCGAAGCGCTAGCACAGATACGCAGTATTTT	CASRSASTDTQYF
TRBV6-4	TRBJ2-3	-	TRBD2	TGTGCCAGCAGTTTAATAGCGGGAGTTGCAGATACGCAGTATTTT	CASSLIAGVADTQYF
TRBV7-9	TRBJ2-7	-	-	TGTGCCAGCAGCTCGAAGGGGTTTGAGCACGAGCAGTACTTC	CASSSKGFEHEQYF
TRBV5-1	TRBJ2-5	-	TRBD2	TGCGCCAGCAGCTTGGCCGGACTAGCGGGAGAAAGGGAGACCCAGTACTTC	CASSLAGLAGERETQYF
TRBV5-1	TRBJ2-3	-	-	TGCGCCAGCAGCTTGCGTACGAGCGGAGGGAGCACAGATACGCAGTATTTT	CASSLRTSGGSTDTQYF
TRBV6-2/TRBV6-3	TRBJ1-1	-	TRBD1	TGTGCCAGCAGTCGATCGACAGGGGACACTGAAGCTTTCTTT	CASSRSTGDTEAFF
TRBV5-1	TRBJ2-7	-	-	TGCGCCAGCAGCTCGACACCCGACCCGCTGGAGCAGTACTTC	CASSSTPDPLEQYF
TRBV5-1	TRBJ2-1	-	TRBD2	TGCGCCAGCAGCTCGATGGAGGCGGGGGGTCGGTATGAGCAGTTCTTC	CASSSMEAGGRYEQFF
TRBV29-1	TRBJ2-7	many	-	TGCAGCGTGAGCCGAGGCGCGGGATTCTACGAGCAGTACTTC	CSVSRGAGFYEQYF
TRBV12-3/TRBV12-4	TRBJ2-7	few	TRBD2	TGTGCCATCATAGGCGTAGCGGGAGTAGGGGAGCAGTACTTC	CAIIGVAGVGEQYF
TRBV10-3	TRBJ1-6	few	-	TGTGCCATCAGTGAGTCGGGCAGCCGAAATTCACCCCTCCACTTT	CAISESGSRNSPLHF
TRBV29-1	TRBJ2-1	few	-	TGCAGCGTTGAAGAGGGGACTTTAACCTACAATGAGCAGTTCTTC	CSVEEGTLTYNEQFF
TRBV3-1	TRBJ2-3	-	TRBD2	TGTGCCAGCAGCCCCCTGACTAGCGGTCTTACGTATACGCAGTATTTT	CASSPLTSGLTYTQYF
TRBV12-3/TRBV12-4	TRBJ2-2	few	-	TGTGCCAGCAACCGGGTCGGGGAGCTGTTTTTT	CASNRVGELFF
TRBV12-3/TRBV12-4	TRBJ2-2	many	TRBD1	TGTGCCAGCAGTACCCAACAGGGGCGCGCGAACACCGGGGAGCTGTTTTTT	CASSTQQGRANTGELFF
TRBV2	TRBJ1-2	-	-	TGTGCCGTTCAGACCGGGACATTCTATGGCTACACCTTC	CAVQTGTFYGYTF
TRBV11-3	TRBJ2-7	few	-	TGTGCCAGCAGCTCCCCCGGGCGGGGCGACTACGAGCAGTACTTC	CASSSPGRGDYEQYF
TRBV5-1	TRBJ2-7	-	TRBD1	TGCGCCAGCAGCTCTCCGGGACAGATTCACGAGCAGTACTTC	CASSSPGQIHEQYF
TRBV6-5	TRBJ2-1	-	-	TGTGCCAGCAGTTACTCGAGGGCCCCCGCCGATGAGCAGTTCTTC	CASSYSRAPADEQFF
TRBV12-3/TRBV12-4	TRBJ2-3	few	-	TGTGCCAGCAGTTTATTGCGGGATTGGGGCACAGATACGCAGTATTTT	CASSLLRDWGTDTQYF
TRBV27	TRBJ1-5	few	-	TGTGCCAGCAGTTTTCGGCCCGCTGGCAATCAGCCCCAGCATTTT	CASSFRPAGNQPQHF
TRBV12-3/TRBV12-4	TRBJ2-1	many	TRBD2	TGTGCCAGCAGCCCACGTAGCGGGGGGCCCTACAATGAGCAGTTCTTC	CASSPRSGGPYNEQFF
TRBV5-4	TRBJ1-2	-	TRBD1	TGTGCCAGCAGCATCGACAGGGGGAAAGATGGCTACACCTTC	CASSIDRGKDGYTF
TRBV18	TRBJ2-7	-	-	TGTGCCAGCTCACCTCCAAACCGGGTCTACGAGCAGTACTTC	CASSPPNRVYEQYF
TRBV29-1	TRBJ2-5	-	-	TGCAGCGTGAAAAGCAGGGTCGGCGAGACCCAGTACTTC	CSVKSRVGETQYF
TRBV9	TRBJ2-7	-	-	TGTGCCAGCAGCGTTGGTAGGGGGGTGAACGAGCAGTACTTC	CASSVGRGVNEQYF
TRBV5-1	TRBJ2-2	-	TRBD1	TGCGCCAGCAGACCGGGACAGGGTGGTGACACCGGGGAGCTGTTTTTT	CASRPGQGGDTGELFF
TRBV20-1	TRBJ2-1	-	-	TGCAGTGCTAGAGATCTTCGCGGGTCCTCAGGGGATGAGCAGTTCTTC	CSARDLRGSSGDEQFF
TRBV5-1	TRBJ2-3	few	-	TGCGCCAGCAGCTTGGAGGCGGGGGCCAGCACAGATACGCAGTATTTT	CASSLEAGASTDTQYF
TRBV5-1	TRBJ2-1	few	TRBD2	TGCGCCAGCAGCTTGGCAACTAGCGGGAGGGATTCCTACAATGAGCAGTTCTTC	CASSLATSGRDSYNEQFF
TRBV5-1	TRBJ2-7	many	-	TGCGCCAGCAGCTTGAATTCGGGTAACGAGCAGTACTTC	CASSLNSGNEQYF
TRBV29-1	TRBJ2-2	many	-	TGCAGCGTTGAGTCTATGTTATGGGGGAGGAACACCGGGGAGCTGTTTTTT	CSVESMLWGRNTGELFF